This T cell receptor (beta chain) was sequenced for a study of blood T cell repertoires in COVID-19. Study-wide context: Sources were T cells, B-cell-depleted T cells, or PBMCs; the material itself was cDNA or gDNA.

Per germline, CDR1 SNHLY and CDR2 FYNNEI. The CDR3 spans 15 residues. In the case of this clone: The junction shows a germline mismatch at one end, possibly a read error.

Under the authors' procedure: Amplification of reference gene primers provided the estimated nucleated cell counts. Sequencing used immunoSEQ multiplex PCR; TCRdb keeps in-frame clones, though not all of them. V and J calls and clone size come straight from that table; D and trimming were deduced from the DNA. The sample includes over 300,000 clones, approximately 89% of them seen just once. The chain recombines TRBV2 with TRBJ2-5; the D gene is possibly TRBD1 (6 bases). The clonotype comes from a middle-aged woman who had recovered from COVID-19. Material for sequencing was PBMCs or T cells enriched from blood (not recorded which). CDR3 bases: TGTGCCAGCAGCGAAGGACAGCTTGGTTGGGAGACCCAGTACTTC. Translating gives CASSEGQLGWETQYF.